The following is a T cell receptor (beta chain) sequence with its context. Its antigen remains unidentified. Each donor had roughly 10 milliliters of peripheral blood drawn. A second PCR of roughly 7 to 11 cycles used a sample-barcoded 5' primer and a J-beta primer mix. Each CDR3 protein gets one entry after TCRdb re-called the 5' RACE reads with MiXCR. In the table there are about 640,000 distinct CDR3 sequences, roughly 53% of which are singletons. This record belongs to a study of blood T cells in healthy people across ages. Whole-study results and caveats: Comparison with aged donors showed that long-lived donors had more naive CD4+ cells and higher diversity.

The CDR3 has 14 amino acids. V lost 1 base and J 2 bases, leaving 12 bases between the germline ends. Per germline, CDR1 DFQATT and CDR2 SNEGSKA (reference sequence). V gene TRBV20-1 combines with J gene TRBJ2-7, with D possibly TRBD1 on 6 matching bases. Material for sequencing was blood. This clonotype originated in a man aged 55 to 70 in good health. CDR3 nucleotide sequence: TGCAGTGCTAGAGCTGGACAGCTAGCCTACGAGCAGTACTTC. Residues: CSARAGQLAYEQYF.